These 3 T cell receptor beta chains were sequenced from one sample in a study of blood T cell repertoires in COVID-19. Data came from immunoSEQ multiplex PCR; TCRdb stores just in-frame clones and leaves some out. The table records around 210,000 clones, 85% of them present only once. Material for sequencing was peripheral blood. The receptor set was obtained from a man aged 55 to 70 with COVID-19, enrolled during active disease.

The rearrangement links TRBV11-3 to TRBJ2-7; 9 bases are a match to TRBD1. From germline, CDR1 is SGHNT and CDR2 YENEEA. This CDR3 is built from 15 residues. The V and J ends lost 1 base and 4 bases, in that order; junction bases with no gene match: 5. The CDR3, as DNA: TGTGCCAGCAGCTTAGTGACGGGACAGGGATACGAGCAGTACTTC. Protein product: CASSLVTGQGYEQYF. Full variable domain (missing parts from reference TRBV11-3 and TRBJ2-7): EAGVVQSPRYKIIEKKQPVAFWCNPISGHNTLYWYLQNLGQGPELLIRYENEEAVDDSQLPKDRFSAERLKGVDSTLKIQPAELGDSAVYLCASSLVTGQGYEQYFGPGTRLTVT.

The V gene is TRBV4-3, the J gene TRBJ1-4, with a tentative D call TRBD1 (5 bases). The CDR3 covers 15 residues. The germline V gene has CDR1 LGHNA and CDR2 YSLEER. V was clipped by 4 bases and J by 7 bases, with 16 bases between them. CDR3 residues: CASSPRAGWVEKLFF. CDR3 DNA: TGCGCCAGCAGCCCTCGGGCAGGGTGGGTTGAAAAACTGTTTTTT.

J is TRBJ2-2 and V is TRBV2; 7 nucleotides agree with TRBD2. With 7 bases clipped from V and 5 bases from J, the junction kept 7 bases outside the gene matches. The CDR3 length is 14 residues. Germline-derived CDR1 and CDR2 are SNHLY and FYNNEI. Here the CDR3 reads CASNLAGSTGELFF. The CDR3, as DNA: TGTGCCAGCAATTTAGCGGGTTCTACCGGGGAGCTGTTTTTT.